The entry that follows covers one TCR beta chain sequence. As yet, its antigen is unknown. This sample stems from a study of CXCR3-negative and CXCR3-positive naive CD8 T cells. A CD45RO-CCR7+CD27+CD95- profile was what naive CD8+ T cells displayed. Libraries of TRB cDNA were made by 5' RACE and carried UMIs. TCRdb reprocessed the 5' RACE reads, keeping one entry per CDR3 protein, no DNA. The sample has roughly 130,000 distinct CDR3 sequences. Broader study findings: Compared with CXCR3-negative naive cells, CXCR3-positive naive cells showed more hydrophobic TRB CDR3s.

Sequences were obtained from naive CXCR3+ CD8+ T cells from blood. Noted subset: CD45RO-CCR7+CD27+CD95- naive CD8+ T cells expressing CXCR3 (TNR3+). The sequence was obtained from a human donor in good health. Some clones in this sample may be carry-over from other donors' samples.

The CDR3 sequence is CASSSPTGEDGGYTF. The chain combines TRBV19 with TRBJ1-2; TCRdb outputs TRBD1, but without DNA this stays unchecked. CDR1 is LNHDA, CDR2 SQIVND, per germline (reference sequence). The CDR3 runs to 15 residues.